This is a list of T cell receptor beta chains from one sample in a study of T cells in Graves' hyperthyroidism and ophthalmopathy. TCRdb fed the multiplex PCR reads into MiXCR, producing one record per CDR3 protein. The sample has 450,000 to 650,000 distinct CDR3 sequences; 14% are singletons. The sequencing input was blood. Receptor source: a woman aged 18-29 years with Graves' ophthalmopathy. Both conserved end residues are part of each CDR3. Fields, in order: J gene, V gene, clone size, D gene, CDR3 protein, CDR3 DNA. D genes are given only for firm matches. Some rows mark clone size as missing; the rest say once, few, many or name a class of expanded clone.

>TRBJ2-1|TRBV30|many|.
CACITYREQFF
TGTGCCTGTATAACGTATCGTGAGCAGTTCTTC
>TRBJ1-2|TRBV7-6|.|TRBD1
CASSLVGTGGPYGYTF
TGTGCCAGCAGCTTAGTCGGGACAGGGGGGCCCTATGGCTACACCTTC
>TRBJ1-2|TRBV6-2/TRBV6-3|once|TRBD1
CASSQQGAFHGYTF
TGTGCCAGCAGTCAACAGGGGGCATTTCATGGCTACACCTTC
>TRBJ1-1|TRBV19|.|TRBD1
CASSPRTGFTEAFF
TGTGCCAGTAGTCCTAGGACAGGGTTCACTGAAGCTTTCTTT
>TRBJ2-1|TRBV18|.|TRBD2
CASSPRSTSGSSYNEQFF
TGTGCCAGCTCACCAAGGTCGACTAGCGGGAGCTCCTACAATGAGCAGTTCTTC
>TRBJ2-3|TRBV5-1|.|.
CASTPLTASTDTQYF
TGCGCCAGCACTCCTCTGACGGCTAGCACAGATACGCAGTATTTT
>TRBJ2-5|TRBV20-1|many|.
CSARTIGVMRETQYF
TGCAGTGCTCGTACGATCGGGGTCATGAGGGAGACCCAGTACTTC
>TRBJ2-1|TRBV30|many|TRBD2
CASRTSGRGRYNEQFF
TGTGCCTCAAGGACTAGCGGGAGGGGGAGGTACAATGAGCAGTTCTTC
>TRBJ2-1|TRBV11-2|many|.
CASSSTPWTDVGGDEQFF
TGTGCCAGCAGCTCAACTCCCTGGACAGACGTCGGTGGTGATGAGCAGTTCTTC
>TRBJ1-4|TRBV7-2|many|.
CASSLGGRRSEKLFF
TGTGCCAGCAGCTTAGGGGGACGAAGGTCAGAAAAACTGTTTTTT
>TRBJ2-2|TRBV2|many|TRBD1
CASGTGTGGTGELFF
TGTGCCAGCGGGACCGGGACAGGGGGAACCGGGGAGCTGTTTTTT